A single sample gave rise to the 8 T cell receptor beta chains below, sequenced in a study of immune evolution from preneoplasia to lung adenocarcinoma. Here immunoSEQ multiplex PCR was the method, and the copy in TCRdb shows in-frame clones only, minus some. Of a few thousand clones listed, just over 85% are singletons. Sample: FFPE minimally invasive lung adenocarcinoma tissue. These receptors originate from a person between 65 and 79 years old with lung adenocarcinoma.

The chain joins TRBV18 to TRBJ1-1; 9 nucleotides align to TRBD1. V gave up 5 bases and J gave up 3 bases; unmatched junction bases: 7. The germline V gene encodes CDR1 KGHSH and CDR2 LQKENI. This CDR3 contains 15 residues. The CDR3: CASSSQQGADTEAFF. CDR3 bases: TGTGCCAGCTCATCACAACAGGGGGCTGACACTGAAGCTTTCTTT.

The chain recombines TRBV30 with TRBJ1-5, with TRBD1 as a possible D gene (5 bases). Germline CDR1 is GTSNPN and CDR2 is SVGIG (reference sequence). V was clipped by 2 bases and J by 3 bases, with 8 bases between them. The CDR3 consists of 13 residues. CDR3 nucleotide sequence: TGTGCCTGGAGTAGGGACGCCAATCAGCCCCAGCATTTT. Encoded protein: CAWSRDANQPQHF.

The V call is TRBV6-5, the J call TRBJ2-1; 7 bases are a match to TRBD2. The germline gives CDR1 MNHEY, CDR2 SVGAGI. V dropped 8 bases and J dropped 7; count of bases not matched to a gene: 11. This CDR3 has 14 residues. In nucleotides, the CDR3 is TGTGCCAGCCGGACGGGACTAAACATTAATGAGCAGTTCTTC. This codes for CASRTGLNINEQFF.

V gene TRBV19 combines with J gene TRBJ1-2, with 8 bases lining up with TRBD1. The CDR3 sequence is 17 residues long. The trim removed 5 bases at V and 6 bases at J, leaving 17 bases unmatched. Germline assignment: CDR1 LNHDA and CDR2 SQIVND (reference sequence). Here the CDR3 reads CASSRGQGEMRLDGYTF. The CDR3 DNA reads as TGTGCCAGTAGTCGTGGACAGGGAGAGATGCGGCTGGATGGCTACACCTTC.

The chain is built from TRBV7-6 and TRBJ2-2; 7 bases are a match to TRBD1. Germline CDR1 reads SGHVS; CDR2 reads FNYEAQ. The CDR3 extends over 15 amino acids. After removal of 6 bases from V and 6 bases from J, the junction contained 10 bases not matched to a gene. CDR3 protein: CASSPRTTGSGELFF. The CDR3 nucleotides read TGTGCCAGCAGTCCGAGAACGACAGGGTCCGGGGAGCTGTTTTTT.

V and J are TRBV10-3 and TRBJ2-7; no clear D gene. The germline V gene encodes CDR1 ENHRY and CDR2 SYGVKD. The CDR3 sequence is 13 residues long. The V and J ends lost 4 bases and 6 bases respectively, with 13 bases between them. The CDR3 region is CAISVQERSEQYF. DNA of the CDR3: TGTGCCATCAGTGTGCAGGAACGATCCGAGCAGTACTTC.

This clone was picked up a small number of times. The CDR3 here is CASSDSSGRADTQYF. CDR3 DNA sequence: TGTGCCAGCAGTGACTCTAGCGGGAGGGCCGATACGCAGTATTTT. This sequence joins TRBV6-4 and TRBJ2-3, with 11 bases aligning to TRBD2. This CDR3 is 15 amino acids long. Germline assignment: CDR1 MRHNA and CDR2 SNTAGT. With V trimmed by 0 bases and J by 6 bases, 2 bases remained unmatched.

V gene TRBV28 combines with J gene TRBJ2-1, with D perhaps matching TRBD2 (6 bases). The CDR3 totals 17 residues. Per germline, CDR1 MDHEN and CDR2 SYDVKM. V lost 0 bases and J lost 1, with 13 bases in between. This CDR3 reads CASSLWILARSYNEQFF. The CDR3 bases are TGTGCCAGCAGTTTATGGATCCTAGCGAGGTCCTACAATGAGCAGTTCTTC. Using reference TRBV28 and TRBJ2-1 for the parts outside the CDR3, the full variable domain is DVKVTQSSRYLVKRTGEKVFLECVQDMDHENMFWYRQDPGLGLRLIYFSYDVKMKEKGDIPEGYSVSREKKERFSLILESASTNQTSMYLCASSLWILARSYNEQFFGPGTRLTVL.